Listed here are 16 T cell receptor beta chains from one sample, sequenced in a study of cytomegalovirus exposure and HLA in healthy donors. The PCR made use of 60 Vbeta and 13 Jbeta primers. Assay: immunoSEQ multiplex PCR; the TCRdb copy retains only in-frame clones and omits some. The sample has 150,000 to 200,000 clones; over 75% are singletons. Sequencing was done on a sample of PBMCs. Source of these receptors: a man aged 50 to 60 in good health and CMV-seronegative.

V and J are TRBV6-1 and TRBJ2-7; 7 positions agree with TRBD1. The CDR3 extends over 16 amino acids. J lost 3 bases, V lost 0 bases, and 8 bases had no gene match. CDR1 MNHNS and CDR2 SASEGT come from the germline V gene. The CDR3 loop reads CASSEALGDRDYEQYF. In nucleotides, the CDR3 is TGTGCCAGCAGTGAAGCGCTGGGAGACAGGGACTACGAGCAGTACTTC.

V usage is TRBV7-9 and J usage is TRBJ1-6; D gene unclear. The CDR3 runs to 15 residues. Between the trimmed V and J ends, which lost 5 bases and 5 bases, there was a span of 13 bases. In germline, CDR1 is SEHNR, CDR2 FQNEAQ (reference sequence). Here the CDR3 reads CASSRDGVNNSPLHF. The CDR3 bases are TGTGCCAGCAGCCGCGACGGGGTCAATAATTCACCCCTCCACTTT.

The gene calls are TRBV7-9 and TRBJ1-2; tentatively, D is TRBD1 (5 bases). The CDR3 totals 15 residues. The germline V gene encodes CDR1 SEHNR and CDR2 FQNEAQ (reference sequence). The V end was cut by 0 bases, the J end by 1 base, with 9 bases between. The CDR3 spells CASSLAGPYNYGYTF. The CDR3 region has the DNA TGTGCCAGCAGCTTAGCGGGGCCCTATAACTATGGCTACACCTTC.

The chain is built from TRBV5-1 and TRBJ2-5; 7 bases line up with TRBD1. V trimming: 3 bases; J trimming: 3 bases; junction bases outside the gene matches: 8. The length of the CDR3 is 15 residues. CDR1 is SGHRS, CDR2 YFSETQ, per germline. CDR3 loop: CASSSNPDREETQYF. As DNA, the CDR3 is TGCGCCAGCAGCTCCAACCCCGACAGGGAAGAGACCCAGTACTTC.

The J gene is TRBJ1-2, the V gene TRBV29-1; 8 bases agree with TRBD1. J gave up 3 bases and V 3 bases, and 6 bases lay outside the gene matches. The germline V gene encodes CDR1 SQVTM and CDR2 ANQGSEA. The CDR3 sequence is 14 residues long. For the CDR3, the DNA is TGCAGCGTTGATAAAGTGACAGGGGACTATGGCTACACCTTC. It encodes CSVDKVTGDYGYTF.

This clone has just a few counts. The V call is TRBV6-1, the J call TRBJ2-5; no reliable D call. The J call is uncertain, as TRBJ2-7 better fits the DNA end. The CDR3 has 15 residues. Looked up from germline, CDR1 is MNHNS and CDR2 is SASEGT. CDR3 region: CASSESSRVNYEQYF. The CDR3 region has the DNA TGTGCCAGCAGTGAATCCTCCCGGGTTAACTACGAGCAGTACTTC.

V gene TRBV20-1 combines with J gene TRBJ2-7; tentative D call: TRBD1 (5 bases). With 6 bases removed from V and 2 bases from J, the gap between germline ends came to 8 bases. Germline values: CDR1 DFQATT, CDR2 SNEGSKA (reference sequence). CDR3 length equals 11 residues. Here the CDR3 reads CSAKDTYEQYF. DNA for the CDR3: TGCAGTGCCAAGGACACCTACGAGCAGTACTTC.

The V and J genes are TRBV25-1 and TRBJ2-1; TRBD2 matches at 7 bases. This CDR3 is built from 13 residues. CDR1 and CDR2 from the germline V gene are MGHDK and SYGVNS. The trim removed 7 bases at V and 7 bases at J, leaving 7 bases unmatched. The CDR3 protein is CASTLTSRNEQFF. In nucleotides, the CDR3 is TGTGCCAGCACCTTGACTAGCAGAAATGAGCAGTTCTTC. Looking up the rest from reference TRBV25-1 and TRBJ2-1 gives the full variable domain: EADIYQTPRYLVIGTGKKITLECSQTMGHDKMYWYQQDPGMELHLIHYSYGVNSTEKGDLSSESTVSRIRTEHFPLTLESARPSHTSQYLCASTLTSRNEQFFGPGTRLTVL.

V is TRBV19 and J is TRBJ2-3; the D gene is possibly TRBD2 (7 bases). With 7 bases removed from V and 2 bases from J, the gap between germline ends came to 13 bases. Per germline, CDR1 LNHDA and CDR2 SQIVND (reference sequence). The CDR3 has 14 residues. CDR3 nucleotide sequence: TGTGCCAGTACCGACCGGGGGGCCACAGATACGCAGTATTTT. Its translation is CASTDRGATDTQYF.

In DNA, the CDR3 is TGTGCCAGCAGTTTAAATCCTCTCTCCTACGAGCAGTACTTC. Translating gives CASSLNPLSYEQYF. The chain carries TRBV27 and TRBJ2-7, with D unclear. The CDR3 length is 14 residues. Trimming took 2 bases from V and 0 from J, leaving 8 bases between them. Germline lookup yields CDR1 MNHEY and CDR2 SMNVEV (reference sequence).

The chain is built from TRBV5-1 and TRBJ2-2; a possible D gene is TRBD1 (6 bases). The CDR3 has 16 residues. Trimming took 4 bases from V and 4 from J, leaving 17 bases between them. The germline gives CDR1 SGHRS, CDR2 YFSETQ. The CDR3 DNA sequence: TGCGCCAGCAGCGTGAACAGGGCCTCCGGCACCGGGGAGCTGTTTTTT. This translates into CASSVNRASGTGELFF.

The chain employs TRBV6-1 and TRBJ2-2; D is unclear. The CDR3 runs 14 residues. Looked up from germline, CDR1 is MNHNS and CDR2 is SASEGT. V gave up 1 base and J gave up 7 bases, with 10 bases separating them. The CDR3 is CASSEVVLRGELFF. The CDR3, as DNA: TGTGCCAGCAGTGAAGTAGTTCTGCGCGGGGAGCTGTTTTTT.

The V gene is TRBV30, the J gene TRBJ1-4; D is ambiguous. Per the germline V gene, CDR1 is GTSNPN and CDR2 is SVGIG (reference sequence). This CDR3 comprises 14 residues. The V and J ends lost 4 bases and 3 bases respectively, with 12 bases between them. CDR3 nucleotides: TGTGCCTGGACCCGGTCCTCGGCTAATGAAAAACTGTTTTTT. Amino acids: CAWTRSSANEKLFF.

CDR3 sequence (DNA): TGCGCCAGCAGCCAAGAGAAGCGGGGGGCCTCAGATACGCAGTATTTT. Its translation: CASSQEKRGASDTQYF. The chain couples TRBV4-1 to TRBJ2-3; 9 nucleotides agree with TRBD2. Germline CDR1 is MGHRA and CDR2 is YSYEKL. The CDR3 consists of 16 residues. J gave up 4 bases and V 0 bases, and 5 bases lay outside the gene matches.

The CDR3 spells CASPGGLIKLEGTQYF. The CDR3 region has the DNA TGTGCCAGTCCAGGGGGATTGATAAAACTAGAGGGGACCCAGTACTTC. This chain connects TRBV2 to TRBJ2-5; TRBD1 matches 7 bases. The ends lost 9 bases at V and 7 bases at J; junction bases unmatched: 20. The CDR3 extends over 16 amino acids. Per germline, CDR1 SNHLY and CDR2 FYNNEI. Full variable domain (missing parts from reference TRBV2 and TRBJ2-5): EPEVTQTPSHQVTQMGQEVILRCVPISNHLYFYWYRQILGQKVEFLVSFYNNEISEKSEIFDDQFSVERPDGSNFTLKIRSTKLEDSAMYFCASPGGLIKLEGTQYFGPGTRLLVL.

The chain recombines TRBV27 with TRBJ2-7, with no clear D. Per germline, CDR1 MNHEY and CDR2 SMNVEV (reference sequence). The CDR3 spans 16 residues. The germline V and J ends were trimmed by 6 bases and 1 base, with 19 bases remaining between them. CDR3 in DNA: TGTGCCAGCAGCCTCACCCTGACGACACCATCCTACGAGCAGTACTTC. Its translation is CASSLTLTTPSYEQYF.